These T cell receptor beta chains were read from a single sample in a study of cytotoxic CD8 clonotypes in ibrutinib-treated CLL. Sequenced by immunoSEQ multiplex PCR; TCRdb stores in-frame clones only, minus some. The sample includes 90,000 to 150,000 clones, approximately 56% of them seen just once. The sequencing used PBMCs, collected after 24 months of ibrutinib treatment. The receptors come from a human donor with chronic lymphocytic leukemia. Both conserved end residues are part of each CDR3. A D gene is named only where the DNA matches it firmly.

D gene	V gene	CDR3 protein
TRBD1	TRBV5-3	CARRHKFRDRLYF
-	TRBV4-2	CASSSGGLNTGELFF
-	TRBV4-1	CASSQDQHRVVTQYF
-	TRBV30	CAWSVPPATEAFF
-	TRBV7-3	CASSLVGGADTQYF
-	TRBV5-1	CASSYSNSGPTSTDTQYF
-	TRBV12-5	CASGLTVRQPQHF
TRBD1	TRBV5-1	CASSSDRGHNEQFF
-	TRBV18	CASSPSGVSSYEQYF
-	TRBV30	CAWSTKETQYF
-	TRBV30	CAWTQGRNSPLHF
-	TRBV25-1	CASTGGYEQYF
-	TRBV7-9	CASIGTSSYNEQFF
-	TRBV19	CASSAGSLGPLHF
-	TRBV5-1	CASMDLGSRSYEQYF
TRBD1	TRBV11-2	CASSLGQGGETQYF
-	TRBV29-1	CSVAPGLRTTEAFF
TRBD1	TRBV5-1	CASSSQGDTIYF
-	TRBV6-6	CASSIRQPYYGYTF
-	TRBV4-2	CASSQDSTALSLFEKLFF
-	TRBV29-1	CSVGYRGYLQETQYF
-	TRBV10-3	CAISPRGGKDDTQYF
-	TRBV15	CATSRDVRGETQYF
-	TRBV4-1	CASSPSMGQGPAKNIQYF
-	TRBV27	CASSRDITFINTEAFF
-	TRBV6-5	CASSLASTYEQYF
-	TRBV5-1	CASSSGQYTDTQYF
-	TRBV30	CAWSPGPNTEAFF
TRBD1	TRBV5-1	CASSLATGGYGYTF
TRBD1	TRBV28	CASSLSDRGTYEQYF
-	TRBV6-6	CASSTKETQYF
TRBD1	TRBV7-7	CASSPNQGAGETQYF
TRBD1	TRBV27	CASSPVAQQGIRNSPLHF
-	TRBV6-1	CASSFAGSYTGELFF
-	TRBV5-4	CASSLQREYNEQFF
-	TRBV9	CASSVVDTGANVLTF
-	TRBV7-9	CASSPTLGNTEAFF
TRBD1	TRBV29-1	CSVEDEGEGATEAFF
TRBD1	TRBV19	CASSIDLTGGTEAFF
-	TRBV7-9	CASRRLLTDTQYF
-	TRBV28	CASRSIGVPSNTEAFF
-	TRBV23-1	CASSQSPIRDGYSNQPQHF
TRBD2	TRBV19	CASGTSSYNEQFF
TRBD1	TRBV6-1	CASSMTGFQPQHF
-	TRBV5-1	CASSLGAINSPLHF
-	TRBV30	CAWQGISYEQYF
TRBD1	TRBV28	CASRLNPGQRSSGNTIYF
-	TRBV20-1	CSARDQYF